A single sample is the source of the 32 T cell receptor beta chains below, sequenced in a study of T cell responses to AZD1222 COVID-19 vaccine. Data came from immunoSEQ multiplex PCR; TCRdb stores just in-frame clones and leaves some out. Found here are about 130,000 clones, about 93% of them singletons; the top ten hold around 7%. This sample comprised peripheral blood, obtained on day 0 of AZD1222 vaccination. Receptors originate from an adult in good health.

J is TRBJ2-7 and V is TRBV28; D not certain. Trimming pared 6 bases from V and 4 bases from J, leaving 10 bases between. Germline CDR1 reads MDHEN; CDR2 reads SYDVKM. The CDR3 runs to 12 residues. The CDR3 DNA follows: TGTGCCAGCAGCTCCTACAAATACGAGCAGTACTTC. It codes for CASSSYKYEQYF.

The chain combines TRBV7-9 with TRBJ1-2; D unclear. The V gene lost 5 bases and the J gene lost 8 bases, with 9 bases spanning the gap. The germline V gene encodes CDR1 SEHNR and CDR2 FQNEAQ (reference sequence). The CDR3 is 11 amino acids. CDR3 in amino acids: CASSRQGGYTF. CDR3 DNA sequence: TGTGCCAGCAGCCGACAAGGGGGCTACACCTTC. Drawing the rest from reference TRBV7-9 and TRBJ1-2, the complete variable domain is DTGVSQNPRHKITKRGQNVTFRCDPISEHNRLYWYRQTLGQGPEFLTYFQNEAQLEKSRLLSDRFSAERPKGSFSTLEIQRTEQGDSAMYLCASSRQGGYTFGSGTRLTVV.

The gene calls are TRBV6-5 and TRBJ1-2; D uncertain. Germline loops: CDR1 MNHEY, CDR2 SVGAGI. The CDR3 is made up of 13 amino acids. V lost 5 bases and J lost 1, with 8 bases in between. The CDR3 coding sequence is TGTGCCAGCAGTCCTGGTGGTAACTATGGCTACACCTTC. It yields the protein CASSPGGNYGYTF.

The chain combines TRBV2 with TRBJ1-2; 10 nucleotides match TRBD1. CDR1 is SNHLY, CDR2 FYNNEI, per germline. V was clipped by 10 bases and J by 8 bases; unmatched bases: 19. The CDR3 consists of 16 residues. The CDR3 region is CAIDGKSGTGAIGYTF. The CDR3 DNA sequence: TGTGCCATCGATGGGAAGAGCGGGACAGGGGCGATCGGCTACACCTTC.

The V call is TRBV29-1, the J call TRBJ1-2; 8 bases are shared with TRBD1. The V gene end was trimmed by 3 bases and the J gene end by 3 bases; junction bases not matched to a gene: 12. The CDR3 contains 16 residues. CDR1 SQVTM and CDR2 ANQGSEA come from the germline V gene. The CDR3 protein is CSVDPSGGGIDYGYTF. The CDR3 bases are TGCAGCGTTGATCCTTCAGGGGGCGGGATCGACTATGGCTACACCTTC. Filled out from reference TRBV29-1 and TRBJ1-2, the complete variable domain reads SAVISQKPSRDICQRGTSLTIQCQVDSQVTMMFWYRQQPGQSLTLIATANQGSEATYESGFVIDKFPISRPNLTFSTLTVSNMSPEDSSIYLCSVDPSGGGIDYGYTFGSGTRLTVV.

The chain has TRBV3-1 (or the pseudogene TRBV3-2) and TRBJ1-4; perhaps TRBD1 as D (5 bases). The ends were cut back, 7 bases at V and 7 bases at J, with 10 bases in the middle. CDR1 LGHDT and CDR2 YNNKEL come from the germline V gene (reference sequence). CDR3 size: 12 residues. The DNA for the CDR3 is TGTGCCAGCACGCAGGGCAGTGAAAAACTGTTTTTT. Translation: CASTQGSEKLFF.

The V and J genes are TRBV9 and TRBJ1-2; a possible D gene is TRBD1 (5 bases). Germline loops: CDR1 SGDLS, CDR2 YYNGEE. The V end was cut by 4 bases, the J end by 3 bases, with 13 bases between. CDR3 length equals 14 residues. The CDR3 loop is CASSLTVGDYGYTF. The CDR3 DNA sequence: TGTGCCAGCAGCTTGACAGTTGGAGACTATGGCTACACCTTC. Complete variable domain (other parts from reference TRBV9 and TRBJ1-2): DSGVTQTPKHLITATGQRVTLRCSPRSGDLSVYWYQQSLDQGLQFLIQYYNGEERAKGNILERFSAQQFPDLHSELNLSSLELGDSALYFCASSLTVGDYGYTFGSGTRLTVV.

The chain has TRBV28 and TRBJ1-5; D not certain. V lost 2 bases and J lost 5, with 13 bases in between. Germline V gene lookup returns CDR1 MDHEN and CDR2 SYDVKM. This CDR3 is built from 15 residues. Here the CDR3 reads CASSLMSLGDQPQHF. Here the CDR3 DNA reads TGTGCCAGCAGTTTAATGTCGCTCGGGGATCAGCCCCAGCATTTT. Filled out from reference TRBV28 and TRBJ1-5, the complete variable domain reads DVKVTQSSRYLVKRTGEKVFLECVQDMDHENMFWYRQDPGLGLRLIYFSYDVKMKEKGDIPEGYSVSREKKERFSLILESASTNQTSMYLCASSLMSLGDQPQHFGDGTRLSIL.

The chain couples TRBV21-1 to TRBJ2-5. TRBV21-1 is marked as a pseudogene. CDR3 length equals 11 residues. The CDR3 DNA reads TGTGCCAGCAGCCCCCCAGAGACCCAGTACTTC. It specifies CASSPPETQYF.

A word on this clone: At one end the junction does not follow the germline gene, possibly because of a read error. This chain uses TRBV18 with TRBJ1-2, with 8 bases aligning to TRBD1. The germline CDR1 and CDR2 sequences are KGHSH and LQKENI. CDR3 length: 15 amino acids. CDR3 amino acids: CASSPQTGGNSGYTF. The CDR3 bases are TGTGCCAGCTCACCACAAACAGGGGGTAACTCTGGCTACACCTTC.

This sequence joins TRBV9 and TRBJ2-3; unclear D gene. Trimming removed 7 bases from V and 3 bases from J, with 9 bases in between. There are 12 residues in the CDR3. Germline assignment: CDR1 SGDLS and CDR2 YYNGEE. The CDR3, as DNA: TGTGCCAGCCAAAAATTAACAGATACGCAGTATTTT. It yields the protein CASQKLTDTQYF.

The chain combines TRBV6-2 or TRBV6-3 with TRBJ2-5, with D perhaps matching TRBD2 (5 bases). The V and J ends lost 5 bases and 5 bases respectively, with 9 bases between them. The CDR3 is made up of 12 amino acids. Germline V lookup: CDR1 MNHEY, CDR2 SVGEGT. CDR3 bases: TGTGCCAGCAGTCCCTCGGGGGAGACCCAGTACTTC. This translates into CASSPSGETQYF.

The chain couples TRBV27 to TRBJ2-3, with 13 bases matching TRBD2. In germline, CDR1 is MNHEY, CDR2 SMNVEV (reference sequence). The CDR3 covers 15 residues. Trimming cost V 5 bases and J 5 bases; bases outside gene matches: 4. CDR3 loop: CASSTTSGRIDTQYF. Written as DNA, the CDR3 is TGTGCCAGCAGTACGACTAGCGGGAGGATAGATACGCAGTATTTT.

The V call is TRBV24-1, the J call TRBJ2-5, with 8 bases lining up with TRBD2. This CDR3 has 18 residues. Losses at the gene ends were 1 base for V and 4 bases for J; bases not matched to a gene: 13. Germline assignment: CDR1 KGHDR and CDR2 SFDVKD. The CDR3 sequence is CATSDLRGDGRAGETQYF. CDR3 bases: TGTGCCACCAGTGATTTACGGGGAGACGGGAGGGCCGGAGAGACCCAGTACTTC.

The J gene is TRBJ2-2, the V gene TRBV6-5; D is possibly TRBD2 (6 bases). The CDR3 totals 16 residues. Trimming left V 2 bases short and J 2 bases short, with 12 bases between. Germline-derived CDR1 and CDR2 are MNHEY and SVGAGI. This CDR3 reads CASSYGRRSNTGELFF. In nucleotides, the CDR3 is TGTGCCAGCAGTTACGGGAGGAGGTCTAACACCGGGGAGCTGTTTTTT.

V and J are TRBV2 and TRBJ2-1; D not resolved. CDR1 is SNHLY and CDR2 is FYNNEI in the germline V gene. This CDR3 comprises 14 residues. Trimming took 7 bases from V and 3 from J, leaving 13 bases between them. CDR3 in DNA: TGTGCCAGCACGGGTAGTAGCAGCTACAATGAGCAGTTCTTC. It translates to CASTGSSSYNEQFF.

The chain combines TRBV9 with TRBJ2-1, with 11 bases matching TRBD2. With V trimmed by 0 bases and J by 7 bases, 6 bases remained unmatched. The germline gives CDR1 SGDLS, CDR2 YYNGEE. This CDR3 comprises 16 residues. The CDR3 bases are TGTGCCAGCAGCGTAGAGTTACTAGCGGGAGATAATGAGCAGTTCTTC. Its protein is CASSVELLAGDNEQFF.

V usage is TRBV4-1 and J usage is TRBJ2-5; D remains unclear. Trimming took off 6 bases at V and 0 bases at J, with 14 bases between the two ends. This CDR3 has 15 residues. The germline CDR1 and CDR2 sequences are MGHRA and YSYEKL. The CDR3 region is CASSRLVTNQETQYF. The CDR3 nucleotides are TGCGCCAGCAGTCGCCTAGTTACAAACCAAGAGACCCAGTACTTC.

This chain connects TRBV7-8 to TRBJ2-7; D possibly corresponds to TRBD2 (6 bases). V lost 0 bases and J 3 bases, leaving 12 bases between the germline ends. The CDR3 sequence is 15 residues long. CDR1 and CDR2 from the germline V gene are SGHVS and FQNEAQ. As DNA, the CDR3 is TGTGCCAGCAGCTTAGCCGGGACTCAAATCTACGAGCAGTACTTC. Its protein product is CASSLAGTQIYEQYF.

The gene calls are TRBV19 and TRBJ2-7; TRBD1 matches 9 bases. CDR1 and CDR2 from the germline V gene are LNHDA and SQIVND (reference sequence). The CDR3 is 14 residues long. V gave up 5 bases and J gave up 3 bases; unmatched junction bases: 5. CDR3 sequence: CASSAGTGLYEQYF. The CDR3 nucleotides are TGTGCCAGTAGTGCCGGGACAGGGCTCTACGAGCAGTACTTC.

The chain recombines TRBV25-1 with TRBJ2-2, with 11 positions matching TRBD1. Trimming took 2 bases from V and 6 from J; bases not matched to a gene: 5. There are 16 residues in the CDR3. Germline values: CDR1 MGHDK, CDR2 SYGVNS. CDR3 nucleotides: TGTGCCAGCAGTGAACTGCCGGGACAGGGGGCCGGGGAGCTGTTTTTT. It codes for CASSELPGQGAGELFF.

The chain uses TRBV12-3 or TRBV12-4 and TRBJ1-1; a weak D match, TRBD1 (6 bases). Trimming stripped 3 bases from V and 7 bases from J, with 9 bases between. The CDR3 has 12 amino acids. The CDR3: CASSFGDIEAFF. As DNA, the CDR3 is TGTGCCAGCAGTTTCGGGGACATTGAAGCTTTCTTT.

The genes are TRBV18 and TRBJ2-1; 10 nucleotides agree with TRBD1. The V gene's germline CDR1 is KGHSH and CDR2 LQKENI. The CDR3 length is 13 residues. V lost 3 bases and J lost 7; bases outside the gene matches: 0. The DNA of the CDR3 is TGTGCCAGCTCACCGGGACAGGGGAATGAGCAGTTCTTC. Its protein product is CASSPGQGNEQFF.

The V and J genes are TRBV30 and TRBJ1-2; 7 positions match TRBD1. The CDR3 length is 13 residues. CDR1 and CDR2 from the germline V gene are GTSNPN and SVGIG (reference sequence). Trimming removed 6 bases from V and 4 bases from J; junction bases left unmatched: 8. In nucleotides, the CDR3 is TGTGCCTGCAACAGGGGCACCTCCTATGGCTACACCTTC. It codes for CACNRGTSYGYTF.

This rearrangement joins TRBV7-6 to TRBJ1-6, with D tentatively TRBD1 (5 bases). With 1 base removed from V and 6 bases from J, the gap between germline ends came to 13 bases. Germline lookup yields CDR1 SGHVS and CDR2 FNYEAQ. The CDR3 length is 16 residues. CDR3 region: CASSLGSDTVNSPLHF. CDR3 nucleotide sequence: TGTGCCAGCAGCTTAGGGTCGGACACCGTTAATTCACCCCTCCACTTT.

The chain links TRBV7-9 to TRBJ2-3; 15 bases line up with TRBD2. The germline V gene encodes CDR1 SEHNR and CDR2 FQNEAQ (reference sequence). The length of the CDR3 is 16 residues. J gave up 4 bases and V 4 bases, and 3 bases lay outside the gene matches. CDR3 amino acids: CASSSWTSGRADTQYF. CDR3 bases: TGTGCCAGCAGCTCATGGACTAGCGGGAGGGCAGATACGCAGTATTTT.

The sample holds one count of this clone. The same CDR3 can be traced to other DNA sequences in this sample. The J gene is TRBJ2-1, the V gene TRBV18; 9 bases fit TRBD1. The J segment lost 6 bases and the V segment lost 6 bases, leaving 6 bases of the junction unmatched. The CDR3 sequence is 14 residues long. Germline loops: CDR1 KGHSH, CDR2 LQKENI. The CDR3 coding sequence is TGTGCCAGCTCCCCGGGACAGGGAGGCAATGAGCAGTTCTTC. It specifies CASSPGQGGNEQFF.

V and J are TRBV4-1 and TRBJ1-5; no firm D call. V was pared by 1 base and J by 6 bases, with 10 bases between. The CDR3 has 14 residues. Germline assignment: CDR1 MGHRA and CDR2 YSYEKL. CDR3 sequence (DNA): TGCGCCAGCAGCCAAGTACCGGTTGGTCAGCCCCAGCATTTT. Residues: CASSQVPVGQPQHF.

The chain uses TRBV30 and TRBJ1-1; D is perhaps TRBD1 (5 bases). Germline-derived CDR1 and CDR2 are GTSNPN and SVGIG (reference sequence). V lost 3 bases and J 5 bases, leaving 19 bases between the germline ends. The CDR3 spans 15 residues. The CDR3 DNA reads as TGTGCCTGGAGCGCCGGGACCACGGTCGGAACTGAAGCTTTCTTT. This codes for CAWSAGTTVGTEAFF.

This clone was recorded a few times. The rearrangement uses TRBV29-1 and TRBJ1-1, with 9 bases fitting TRBD1. Germline values: CDR1 SQVTM, CDR2 ANQGSEA. The CDR3 covers 15 residues. V shed 5 bases, J shed 0 bases, and the junction held 7 bases outside the gene matches. The CDR3 here is CSVTGTGLMNTEAFF. In nucleotides, the CDR3 is TGCAGCGTTACCGGGACAGGGCTTATGAACACTGAAGCTTTCTTT.

The rearrangement uses TRBV29-1 and TRBJ1-5; 7 bases line up with TRBD1. Germline V CDR1 and CDR2: SQVTM, ANQGSEA. After removal of 6 bases from V and 2 bases from J, the junction contained 4 bases not matched to a gene. The length of the CDR3 is 13 residues. The CDR3 sequence is CSVGDSGNQPQHF. CDR3 bases: TGCAGCGTGGGGGACAGTGGCAATCAGCCCCAGCATTTT.

The chain uses TRBV9 and TRBJ1-6; TRBD1 agrees at 7 bases. J was trimmed by 14 bases and V by 0 bases; bases with no gene match: 14. There are 16 residues in the CDR3. The germline gives CDR1 SGDLS, CDR2 YYNGEE. CDR3: CASSVGQGGLLGALHF. Here the CDR3 DNA reads TGTGCCAGCAGCGTAGGCCAGGGGGGACTACTGGGGGCCCTCCACTTT.